Listed here is a single TCR beta chain. Its antigen is still unknown. Base qualities are not provided; no much larger clone lies one nucleotide away. Collaborating institutions collected whole blood in K2EDTA tubes following their own protocols. For TCRbeta analysis, collaborators shipped samples in one of three forms: frozen whole blood, isolated PBMCs, or DNA extracted from either of those sample types. The CDR3 goes from the cysteine to the phenylalanine over 13 residues. The CDR3 DNA has 39 bases and is translated from base 1. The germline V gene (reference sequence) supplies CDR1 LGHDT and CDR2 YNNKEL. V ends up 10 bases short and J 9 bases short, with an unmatched junction base count of 10. The immunoSEQ Assay, a bias-controlled multiplex PCR, was used to amplify TCRbeta CDR3 regions from genomic DNA. Per the authors' processing: The number of nucleated cells in each sample was estimated from the amplification of reference gene primers within the assay. To quantify the absolute abundance of each unique TCRbeta CDR3 rearrangement, sequence reads were collapsed and filtered. For each sample, productive Simpson clonality was calculated as the square root of Simpson's diversity index over productive rearrangements. Entries here come from immuneACCESS through TCRdb and include only in-frame sequences with V and J called. Some clones fail to appear in such tables; in the studies checked, an unresolved V gene covers under half of the shortfall, and the cause of the remainder is unknown. V, J and clone size are those of that table, while D and trimming were read from the DNA. The sample table lists around 170,000 clones, more than 70% of them with a count of one. Roughly 7% of the sample comes from the top ten.

The data derive from a study of blood T cell repertoires in COVID-19 (dated by TCRdb to 2018 to 2021). For context, the study as a whole: Samples from collaborators originated in the United States, Italy and Spain and spanned both the acute and convalescent phases of COVID-19. The prospective study material was composed of cDNA or gDNA derived from T cells, B-cell-depleted T cells, or PBMCs. Deeply sampled blood TCRbeta repertoires from subjects exposed to, actively infected with, or recovered from COVID-19 were included in the dataset. A freely available public database, intended as a resource for researchers studying the immune response to SARS-CoV-2, is where the repertoires were released. Samples were obtained from the ongoing ImmuneRACE study (first 160 participants) and from about 1,300 subjects provided by 6 global collaborators. The sample metadata nearly always contained a de-identified subject ID, COVID-19 status, age in years and sex. Where HLA class I and class II types were available, the types were taken from metadata supplied by the sample provider, not from assay-based typing. The research as a whole found: How much clinical and demographic metadata was included differed by source and by participant, and the metadata was provided uncurated.

Sequencing input: peripheral blood. This sequence originates from a middle-aged man with active or convalescent COVID-19. Recombination connected TRBV3-1 (or the pseudogene TRBV3-2) to TRBJ1-3, and 9 junction bases match TRBD1. The bases read TGTGCCACCACCGGGACAGGGAGCCCCACCATATATTTT. Its translation is CATTGTGSPTIYF.